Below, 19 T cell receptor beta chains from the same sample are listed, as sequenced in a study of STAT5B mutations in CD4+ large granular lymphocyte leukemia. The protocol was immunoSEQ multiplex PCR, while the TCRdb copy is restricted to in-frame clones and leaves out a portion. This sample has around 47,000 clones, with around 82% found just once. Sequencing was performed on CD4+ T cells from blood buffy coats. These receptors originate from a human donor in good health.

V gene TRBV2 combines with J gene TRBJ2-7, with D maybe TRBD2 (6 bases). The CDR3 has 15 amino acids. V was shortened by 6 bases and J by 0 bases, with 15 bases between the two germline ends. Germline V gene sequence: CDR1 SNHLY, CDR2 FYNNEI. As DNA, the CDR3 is TGTGCCAGCAGGGGGCGGCGGGGACTCTCCTACGAGCAGTACTTC. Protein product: CASRGRRGLSYEQYF.

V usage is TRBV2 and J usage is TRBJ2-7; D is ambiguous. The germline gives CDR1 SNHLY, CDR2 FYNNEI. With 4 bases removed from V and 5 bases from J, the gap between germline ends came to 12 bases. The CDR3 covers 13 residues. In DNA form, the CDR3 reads TGTGCCAGCAGTGGAAGATTAGCCCACGAGCAGTACTTC. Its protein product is CASSGRLAHEQYF.

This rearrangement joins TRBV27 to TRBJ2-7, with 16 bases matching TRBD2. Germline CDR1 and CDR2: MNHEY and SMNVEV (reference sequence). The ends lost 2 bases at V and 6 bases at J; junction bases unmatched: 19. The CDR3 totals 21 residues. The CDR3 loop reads CASSLGTSGRAPSRPGFEQYF. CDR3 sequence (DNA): TGTGCCAGCAGTTTAGGGACTAGCGGGAGGGCTCCGTCTCGTCCCGGCTTCGAGCAGTACTTC.

The CDR3, as DNA: TGTGCCAGCAGTTATTTCTCGAACACTGAAGCTTTCTTT. Residues: CASSYFSNTEAFF. The chain couples TRBV6-5 to TRBJ1-1; no definite D call. Germline V CDR1 and CDR2: MNHEY, SVGAGI. V shed 3 bases and J shed 1 base, with 6 bases lying between them. The length of the CDR3 is 13 residues.

The CDR3, as DNA: TGTGCCAGCAGTGGGAGGGCGAACGGGGAGCTGTTTTTT. The encoded protein is CASSGRANGELFF. The chain links TRBV6-5 to TRBJ2-2, with 7 bases identical to TRBD2. CDR1 is MNHEY, CDR2 SVGAGI, per germline. This CDR3 is 13 amino acids long. Trimming cost V 5 bases and J 7 bases; bases outside gene matches: 4.

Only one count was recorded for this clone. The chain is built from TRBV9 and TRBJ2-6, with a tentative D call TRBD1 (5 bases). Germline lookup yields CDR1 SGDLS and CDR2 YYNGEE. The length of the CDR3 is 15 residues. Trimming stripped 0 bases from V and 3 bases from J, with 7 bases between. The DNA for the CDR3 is TGTGCCAGCAGCGTAGGGGGCGGTGGGGCCAACGTCCTGACTTTC. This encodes CASSVGGGGANVLTF.

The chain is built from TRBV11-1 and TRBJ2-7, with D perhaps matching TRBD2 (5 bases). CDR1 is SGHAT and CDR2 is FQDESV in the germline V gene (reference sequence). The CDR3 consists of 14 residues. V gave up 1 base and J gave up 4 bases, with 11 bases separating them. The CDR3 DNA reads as TGTGCCAGCAGCTTAGTCGGGGTCCCGTACGAGCAGTACTTC. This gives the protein CASSLVGVPYEQYF. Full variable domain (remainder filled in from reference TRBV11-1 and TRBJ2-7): EAEVAQSPRYKITEKSQAVAFWCDPISGHATLYWYRQILGQGPELLVQFQDESVVDDSQLPKDRFSAERLKGVDSTLKIQPAELGDSAMYLCASSLVGVPYEQYFGPGTRLTVT.

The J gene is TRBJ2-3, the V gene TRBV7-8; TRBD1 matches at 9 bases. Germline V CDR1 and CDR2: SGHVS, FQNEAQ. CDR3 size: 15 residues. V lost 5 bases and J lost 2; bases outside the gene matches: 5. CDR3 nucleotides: TGTGCCAGCAGCGCCCGGGACAGGGACACAGATACGCAGTATTTT. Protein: CASSARDRDTDTQYF.

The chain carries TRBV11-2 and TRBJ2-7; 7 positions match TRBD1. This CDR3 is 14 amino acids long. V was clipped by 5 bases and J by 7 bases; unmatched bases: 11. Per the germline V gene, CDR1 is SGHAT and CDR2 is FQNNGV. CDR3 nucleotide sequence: TGTGCCAGCAGCGACCTCGACAGGGCCCGGGAGCAGTACTTC. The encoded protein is CASSDLDRAREQYF.

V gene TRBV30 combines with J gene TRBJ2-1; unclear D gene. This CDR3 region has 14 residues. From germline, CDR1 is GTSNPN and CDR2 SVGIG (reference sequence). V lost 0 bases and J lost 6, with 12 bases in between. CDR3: CAWSVGELRNEQFF. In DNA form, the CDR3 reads TGTGCCTGGAGTGTGGGCGAACTTCGCAATGAGCAGTTCTTC.

In nucleotides, the CDR3 is TGTGCCAGCAGTCCCCGAGCGGAGCTAGCGGGGGATAGCACAGATACGCAGTATTTT. This translates into CASSPRAELAGDSTDTQYF. The chain joins TRBV7-9 to TRBJ2-3; 10 bases agree with TRBD2. This CDR3 has 19 amino acids. CDR1 and CDR2 (germline): SEHNR, FQNEAQ (reference sequence). V lost 6 bases and J lost 0; bases outside the gene matches: 15.

The CDR3 reads CATSRERGSYEQYF. The CDR3 DNA follows: TGTGCCACCAGCAGAGAGCGGGGGTCCTACGAGCAGTACTTC. The J gene is TRBJ2-7, the V gene TRBV15; 7 bases are shared with TRBD2. V gave up 0 bases and J gave up 1 base; unmatched junction bases: 0. The CDR3 totals 14 residues. Germline assignment: CDR1 LNHNV and CDR2 YYDKDF (reference sequence). Complete variable domain (other parts from reference TRBV15 and TRBJ2-7): DAMVIQNPRYQVTQFGKPVTLSCSQTLNHNVMYWYQQKSSQAPKLLFHYYDKDFNNEADTPDNFQSRRPNTSFCFLDIRSPGLGDTAMYLCATSRERGSYEQYFGPGTRLTVT.

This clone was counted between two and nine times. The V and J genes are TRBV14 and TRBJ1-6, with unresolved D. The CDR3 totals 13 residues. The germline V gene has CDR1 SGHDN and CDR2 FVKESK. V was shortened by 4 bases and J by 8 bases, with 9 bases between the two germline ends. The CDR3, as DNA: TGTGCCAGCAGCCCGATGCTTGATTCACCCCTCCACTTT. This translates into CASSPMLDSPLHF.

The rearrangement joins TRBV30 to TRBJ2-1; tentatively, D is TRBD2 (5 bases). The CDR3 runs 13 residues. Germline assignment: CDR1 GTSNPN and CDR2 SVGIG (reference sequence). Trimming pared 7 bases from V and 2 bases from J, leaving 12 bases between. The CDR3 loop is CASRRNPYNEQFF. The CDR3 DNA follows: TGTGCCTCCCGGAGGAATCCCTACAATGAGCAGTTCTTC.

CDR3 DNA sequence: TGCGCCAGCAGCGCGGGGACAGGGGAATCCTATGGCTACACCTTC. Protein sequence: CASSAGTGESYGYTF. V is TRBV5-1 and J is TRBJ1-2; 10 bases are a match to TRBD1. Per germline, CDR1 SGHRS and CDR2 YFSETQ. CDR3 length equals 15 residues. J gave up 4 bases and V 4 bases, and 7 bases lay outside the gene matches. The full variable domain, its missing parts supplied by reference TRBV5-1 and TRBJ1-2, is KAGVTQTPRYLIKTRGQQVTLSCSPISGHRSVSWYQQTPGQGLQFLFEYFSETQRNKGNFPGRFSGRQFSNSRSEMNVSTLELGDSALYLCASSAGTGESYGYTFGSGTRLTVV.

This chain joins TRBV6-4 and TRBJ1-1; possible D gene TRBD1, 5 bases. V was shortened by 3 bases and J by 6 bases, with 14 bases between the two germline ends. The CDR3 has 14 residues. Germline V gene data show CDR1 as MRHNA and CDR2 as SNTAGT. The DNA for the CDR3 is TGTGCCAGCAGTGAGCAACCAGGGAGCGCTGAAGCTTTCTTT. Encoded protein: CASSEQPGSAEAFF.

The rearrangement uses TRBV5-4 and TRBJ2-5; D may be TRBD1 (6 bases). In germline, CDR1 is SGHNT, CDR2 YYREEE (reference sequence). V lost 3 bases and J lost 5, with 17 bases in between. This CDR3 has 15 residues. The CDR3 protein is CASSSGQRGTETQYF. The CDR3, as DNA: TGTGCCAGCAGCTCTGGACAGAGGGGCACCGAGACCCAGTACTTC.

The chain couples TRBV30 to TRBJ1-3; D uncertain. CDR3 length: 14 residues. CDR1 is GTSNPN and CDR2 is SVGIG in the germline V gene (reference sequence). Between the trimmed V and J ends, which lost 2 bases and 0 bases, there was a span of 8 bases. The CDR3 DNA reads TGTGCCTGGAGTTTAGCAGTCTCTGGAAACACCATATATTTT. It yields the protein CAWSLAVSGNTIYF.

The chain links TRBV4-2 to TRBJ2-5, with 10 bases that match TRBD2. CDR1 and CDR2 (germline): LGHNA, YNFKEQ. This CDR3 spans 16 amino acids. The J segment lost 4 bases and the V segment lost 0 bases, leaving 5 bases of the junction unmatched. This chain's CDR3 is CASSQDPSGGGETQYF. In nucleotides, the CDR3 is TGTGCCAGCAGCCAAGATCCCAGCGGGGGGGGAGAGACCCAGTACTTC.